These 29 T cell receptor beta chains were all obtained from the same sample, sequenced in a study of blood T cell repertoires in COVID-19. The method was immunoSEQ multiplex PCR; TCRdb's version includes in-frame clones alone and lacks a portion of them. Of 200,000 or so clones listed, roughly 89% are singletons. The specimen sequenced was PBMCs or T cells enriched from blood (not recorded which). The source is a woman in her thirties or forties with acute COVID-19.

The gene calls are TRBV7-2 and TRBJ1-1; TRBD1 is a possible D gene (5 bases). The CDR3 runs 15 residues. Germline values: CDR1 SGHTA, CDR2 FQGNSA. Trimming cost V 5 bases and J 4 bases, with 17 bases left between them. CDR3 protein: CASSISGGGSTEAFF. The CDR3 DNA sequence: TGTGCCAGCAGCATATCCGGGGGGGGAAGCACTGAAGCTTTCTTT.

The chain carries TRBV7-9 and TRBJ1-4; a possible D gene is TRBD1 (5 bases). This CDR3 spans 19 amino acids. CDR1 SEHNR and CDR2 FQNEAQ come from the germline V gene (reference sequence). The germline V and J ends were trimmed by 5 bases and 2 bases, with 24 bases remaining between them. The CDR3 sequence: CASSPVVRQGFMTNEKLFF. The CDR3 bases are TGTGCCAGCAGCCCGGTCGTACGGCAGGGTTTTATGACTAATGAAAAACTGTTTTTT.

This sequence joins TRBV7-8 and TRBJ1-3; maybe TRBD1 (5 bases). Germline V lookup: CDR1 SGHVS, CDR2 FQNEAQ. This CDR3 comprises 15 residues. Trimming removed 5 bases from V and 0 bases from J, with 11 bases in between. For the CDR3, the DNA is TGTGCCAGCAGCGGTACAGGCCTCTCTGGAAACACCATATATTTT. This encodes CASSGTGLSGNTIYF. The full variable domain, completed using reference TRBV7-8 and TRBJ1-3, is GAGVSQSPRYKVAKRGQDVALRCDPISGHVSLFWYQQALGQGPEFLTYFQNEAQLDKSGLPSDRFFAERPEGSVSTLKIQRTQQEDSAVYLCASSGTGLSGNTIYFGEGSWLTVV.

The genes are TRBV10-3 and TRBJ1-2; no clear D. V was pared by 5 bases and J by 0 bases, with 7 bases between. The CDR3 spans 13 residues. Germline CDR1 reads ENHRY; CDR2 reads SYGVKD. The CDR3 loop reads CAISPGPNYGYTF. CDR3 coding DNA: TGTGCCATCAGTCCAGGCCCTAACTATGGCTACACCTTC.

This sequence joins TRBV30 and TRBJ1-1; 9 bases fit TRBD1. The ends lost 1 base at V and 6 bases at J; junction bases unmatched: 3. The germline V gene has CDR1 GTSNPN and CDR2 SVGIG (reference sequence). This CDR3 comprises 13 residues. CDR3 residues: CAWSGDRDSEAFF. The CDR3 bases are TGTGCCTGGAGTGGGGACAGGGACTCTGAAGCTTTCTTT.

The J gene is TRBJ2-7, the V gene TRBV5-5; D is uncertain. CDR1 and CDR2 (germline): SGHKS, YYEKEE (reference sequence). Trimming cost V 3 bases and J 5 bases, with 3 bases left between them. CDR3 length: 10 amino acids. In DNA, the CDR3 is TGTGCCAGCAGCTCTGACGAGCAGTACTTC. This encodes CASSSDEQYF. Complete variable domain (other parts from reference TRBV5-5 and TRBJ2-7): DAGVTQSPTHLIKTRGQQVTLRCSPISGHKSVSWYQQVLGQGPQFIFQYYEKEERGRGNFPDRFSARQFPNYSSELNVNALLLGDSALYLCASSSDEQYFGPGTRLTVT.

V usage is TRBV7-3 and J usage is TRBJ2-1; 7 bases fit TRBD1. The CDR3 sequence is 14 residues long. The V gene end was trimmed by 2 bases and the J gene end by 2 bases; junction bases not matched to a gene: 0. Per germline, CDR1 SGHTA and CDR2 FQGTGA. The CDR3 reads CASSLQGAYNEQFF. In nucleotides, the CDR3 is TGTGCCAGCAGCTTACAGGGGGCCTACAATGAGCAGTTCTTC. Drawing the rest from reference TRBV7-3 and TRBJ2-1, the complete variable domain is GAGVSQTPSNKVTEKGKYVELRCDPISGHTALYWYRQSLGQGPEFLIYFQGTGAADDSGLPNDRFFAVRPEGSVSTLKIQRTERGDSAVYLCASSLQGAYNEQFFGPGTRLTVL.

This chain uses TRBV6-5 with TRBJ1-2; D might be TRBD1 (5 bases). Per the germline V gene, CDR1 is MNHEY and CDR2 is SVGAGI. The CDR3 has 14 amino acids. V lost 5 bases to trimming and J lost 3 bases, with 13 bases between them. CDR3 sequence: CASSPLGRYYGYTF. DNA for the CDR3: TGTGCCAGCAGTCCTCTGGGGCGATACTATGGCTACACCTTC.

This chain joins TRBV11-2 and TRBJ2-1; 9 nucleotides match TRBD2. In germline, CDR1 is SGHAT, CDR2 FQNNGV. V lost 0 bases and J lost 5; bases outside the gene matches: 11. The CDR3 consists of 18 residues. CDR3: CASSLDSRLAGRNNEQFF. The CDR3 region has the DNA TGTGCCAGCAGCTTAGATAGTCGGCTAGCGGGGAGGAACAATGAGCAGTTCTTC.

The chain is built from TRBV2 and TRBJ1-1; D unresolved. The germline V gene encodes CDR1 SNHLY and CDR2 FYNNEI. The CDR3 spans 14 residues. V was cut by 3 bases and J by 0 bases, with 8 bases left in between. In DNA, the CDR3 is TGTGCCAGCAGTGAGAGGAAAATGAACACTGAAGCTTTCTTT. Translating gives CASSERKMNTEAFF.

This chain joins TRBV27 and TRBJ2-1; D might be TRBD1 (6 bases). The CDR3 runs to 15 residues. With 4 bases removed from V and 6 bases from J, the gap between germline ends came to 16 bases. Germline-derived CDR1 and CDR2 are MNHEY and SMNVEV (reference sequence). CDR3 in amino acids: CASSSLQGRLNEQFF. CDR3 sequence (DNA): TGTGCCAGCAGTTCCTTACAGGGTCGGCTCAATGAGCAGTTCTTC.

The rearrangement uses TRBV10-3 and TRBJ1-2; TRBD1 aligns across 11 bases. This CDR3 is built from 16 residues. CDR1 and CDR2 from the germline V gene are ENHRY and SYGVKD. The ends lost 6 bases at V and 1 base at J; junction bases unmatched: 7. The CDR3 DNA reads TGTGCCATCAGAAGGACAGGGGGCCTGATTAACTATGGCTACACCTTC. Amino acid sequence: CAIRRTGGLINYGYTF.

The genes are TRBV2 and TRBJ1-2; D is ambiguous. Germline-derived CDR1 and CDR2 are SNHLY and FYNNEI. This CDR3 comprises 11 residues. V lost 5 bases to trimming and J lost 6 bases, with 7 bases between them. The CDR3 sequence: CASSSADGYTF. CDR3 nucleotides: TGTGCCAGCAGTTCAGCGGATGGCTACACCTTC.

This chain links TRBV12-5 with TRBJ1-1; no clear D. The CDR3 contains 13 residues. V lost 6 bases and J lost 0, with 8 bases in between. Germline V lookup: CDR1 LGHNT, CDR2 FRNRAP. CDR3 nucleotides: TGTGCTAGTGGGGTTCGGGTGAACACTGAAGCTTTCTTT. Amino acid sequence: CASGVRVNTEAFF.

The chain has TRBV7-8 and TRBJ2-7; tentative D call: TRBD1 (7 bases). The CDR3 extends over 14 amino acids. Germline V gene sequence: CDR1 SGHVS, CDR2 FQNEAQ. Trimming pared 10 bases from V and 3 bases from J, leaving 19 bases between. The CDR3 protein is CATTIRQGGYEQYF. In DNA, the CDR3 is TGTGCCACCACTATTAGACAGGGAGGCTACGAGCAGTACTTC. Full variable domain (missing parts from reference TRBV7-8 and TRBJ2-7): GAGVSQSPRYKVAKRGQDVALRCDPISGHVSLFWYQQALGQGPEFLTYFQNEAQLDKSGLPSDRFFAERPEGSVSTLKIQRTQQEDSAVYLCATTIRQGGYEQYFGPGTRLTVT.

This chain joins TRBV6-5 and TRBJ1-1; D gene uncertain. Germline assignment: CDR1 MNHEY and CDR2 SVGAGI. This CDR3 contains 13 residues. The ends were cut back, 9 bases at V and 5 bases at J, with 16 bases in the middle. Written as DNA, the CDR3 is TGTGCCAGTACGGGGAGCGGGTGGACTGAAGCTTTCTTT. It translates to CASTGSGWTEAFF.

This chain connects TRBV24-1 to TRBJ1-2; TRBD1 is a possible D gene (5 bases). V lost 1 base, J lost 5 bases, and 10 bases lay in between. This CDR3 region has 14 residues. Germline values: CDR1 KGHDR, CDR2 SFDVKD. The DNA of the CDR3 is TGTGCCACCAGTGATTTTGGCAGGGATTATGGCTACACCTTC. This gives the protein CATSDFGRDYGYTF.

The V and J genes are TRBV19 and TRBJ2-7, with D perhaps TRBD1 (6 bases). V lost 6 bases to trimming and J lost 4 bases, with 13 bases between them. Germline assignment: CDR1 LNHDA and CDR2 SQIVND (reference sequence). The CDR3 length is 13 residues. CDR3 sequence (DNA): TGTGCCAGTAGCCGGGGCAGGGGTTACGAGCAGTACGTC. The encoded protein is CASSRGRGYEQYV.

The chain joins TRBV7-2 to TRBJ1-2; 8 bases map to TRBD1. V was clipped by 5 bases and J by 7 bases; unmatched bases: 15. Germline V gene sequence: CDR1 SGHTA, CDR2 FQGNSA. The CDR3 sequence is 16 residues long. Here the CDR3 reads CASSPPVAGGAGGYTF. CDR3 nucleotides: TGTGCCAGCAGCCCCCCTGTGGCAGGGGGCGCGGGTGGCTACACCTTC.

J is TRBJ1-4 and V is TRBV9; 8 nucleotides agree with TRBD1. The germline CDR1 and CDR2 sequences are SGDLS and YYNGEE. CDR3 length equals 14 residues. The ends lost 2 bases at V and 10 bases at J; junction bases unmatched: 7. The DNA for the CDR3 is TGTGCCAGCAGCGTCACAGGGGGTAGGGGAAAACTGTTTTTT. It codes for CASSVTGGRGKLFF.

The genes are TRBV7-3 and TRBJ2-3, with TRBD2 as a possible D gene (5 bases). The V gene lost 5 bases and the J gene lost 6 bases, with 15 bases spanning the gap. The CDR3 spans 14 residues. Germline values: CDR1 SGHTA, CDR2 FQGTGA. CDR3 sequence reads: CASSDGVIGDTQYF. DNA for the CDR3: TGTGCCAGCAGCGACGGGGTCATTGGGGATACGCAGTATTTT.

This clone came up once. This rearrangement joins TRBV11-3 to TRBJ2-5; tentative D call: TRBD2 (7 bases). Germline values: CDR1 SGHNT, CDR2 YENEEA. Trimming took 5 bases from V and 5 from J, leaving 15 bases between them. The CDR3 runs to 14 residues. The CDR3 DNA sequence: TGTGCCAGCAGCAGAGGGGGGGGCCGCGAGACCCAGTACTTC. It specifies CASSRGGGRETQYF.

The V gene is TRBV7-3, the J gene TRBJ1-1; no definite D call. Germline V gene lookup returns CDR1 SGHTA and CDR2 FQGTGA. V dropped 3 bases and J dropped 1 base, with 6 bases sitting between them. The CDR3 length is 13 residues. CDR3 bases: TGTGCCAGCAGCTTTTCAGGGAACACTGAAGCTTTCTTT. It translates to CASSFSGNTEAFF.

This sequence joins TRBV7-9 and TRBJ1-1; D gene ambiguous. Germline V gives CDR1 SEHNR, CDR2 FQNEAQ (reference sequence). This CDR3 is 13 amino acids long. V shed 2 bases and J shed 2 bases, with 6 bases lying between them. In DNA, the CDR3 is TGTGCCAGCAGCTTAAATACAAACACTGAAGCTTTCTTT. Protein: CASSLNTNTEAFF.

The genes are TRBV29-1 and TRBJ1-3; 7 bases are shared with TRBD1. The germline gives CDR1 SQVTM, CDR2 ANQGSEA. The J segment lost 4 bases and the V segment lost 7 bases, leaving 7 bases of the junction unmatched. CDR3 length: 13 amino acids. Written as DNA, the CDR3 is TGCAGCGGGTACAGGGGTCAGGGAAACACCATATATTTT. Its protein product is CSGYRGQGNTIYF.

The rearrangement joins TRBV12-3 or TRBV12-4 to TRBJ1-1; weak D call: TRBD1 (5 bases). V was clipped by 4 bases and J by 5 bases, with 11 bases between them. This CDR3 spans 13 amino acids. CDR3 residues: CASSYHPGTEAFF. DNA of the CDR3: TGTGCCAGCAGTTACCACCCAGGGACTGAAGCTTTCTTT.

The CDR3 DNA follows: TGTGCCAGCAGTCCGGGGGTGAACACTGAAGCTTTCTTT. This gives the protein CASSPGVNTEAFF. V gene TRBV6-5 combines with J gene TRBJ1-1; weak D call: TRBD1 (5 bases). The CDR3 has 13 amino acids. The V gene lost 5 bases and the J gene lost 0 bases, with 7 bases spanning the gap. The germline V gene encodes CDR1 MNHEY and CDR2 SVGAGI.

This chain uses TRBV3-1 (or the pseudogene TRBV3-2) with TRBJ2-1; tentative D call: TRBD2 (6 bases). The germline gives CDR1 LGHDT, CDR2 YNNKEL (reference sequence). The CDR3 covers 17 residues. V lost 0 bases to trimming and J lost 6 bases, with 18 bases between them. The DNA of the CDR3 is TGTGCCAGCAGCCAAGAATTCCCAGTTGGGCGGGGCAATGAGCAGTTCTTC. Translating it yields CASSQEFPVGRGNEQFF.

The chain carries TRBV5-4 and TRBJ1-3, with D maybe TRBD1 (5 bases). The V and J ends lost 1 base and 8 bases respectively, with 10 bases between them. Germline assignment: CDR1 SGHNT and CDR2 YYREEE (reference sequence). This CDR3 has 13 amino acids. The CDR3 DNA reads TGTGCCAGCAGCTTGTTGGGGGAGGACACCATATATTTT. Protein sequence: CASSLLGEDTIYF.